The source of this T cell receptor beta chain is a study of blood T cell repertoires in COVID-19. Here immunoSEQ multiplex PCR was the method, and the copy in TCRdb shows in-frame clones only, minus some. Here the sample spans 350,000 to 400,000 clones, around nine tenths being singletons. Germline CDR1 is SGHNT and CDR2 is YENEEA. V shed 1 base and J shed 0 bases, with 17 bases lying between them. CDR3 length: 18 amino acids. Sample: PBMCs or T cells enriched from blood (not recorded which). The clonotype was recovered from a young woman who had recovered from COVID-19. The V gene is TRBV11-3, the J gene TRBJ2-3, with D possibly TRBD2 on 5 matching bases. The CDR3 loop is CASSLGPSRPPSTDTQYF. The CDR3, as DNA: TGTGCCAGCAGCTTAGGGCCTAGCCGTCCGCCGAGCACAGATACGCAGTATTTT.